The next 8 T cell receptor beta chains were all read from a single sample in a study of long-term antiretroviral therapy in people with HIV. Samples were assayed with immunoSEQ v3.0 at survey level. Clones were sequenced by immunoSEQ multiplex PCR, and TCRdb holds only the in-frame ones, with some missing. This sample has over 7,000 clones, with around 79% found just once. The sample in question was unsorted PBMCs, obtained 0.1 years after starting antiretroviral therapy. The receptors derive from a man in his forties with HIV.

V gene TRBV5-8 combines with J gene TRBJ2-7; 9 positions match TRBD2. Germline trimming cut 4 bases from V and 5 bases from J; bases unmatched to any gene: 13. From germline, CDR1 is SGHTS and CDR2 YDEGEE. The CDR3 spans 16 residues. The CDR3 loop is CASSGSGLAPSDEQYF. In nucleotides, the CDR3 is TGTGCCAGCAGCGGGAGCGGACTAGCGCCCTCGGACGAGCAGTACTTC.

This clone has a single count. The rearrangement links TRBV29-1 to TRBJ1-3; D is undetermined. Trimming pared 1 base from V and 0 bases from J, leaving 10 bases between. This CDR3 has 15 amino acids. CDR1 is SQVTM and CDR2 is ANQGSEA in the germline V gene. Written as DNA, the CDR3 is TGCAGCGTTGAAGTGGCACGATTCTCTGGAAACACCATATATTTT. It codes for CSVEVARFSGNTIYF. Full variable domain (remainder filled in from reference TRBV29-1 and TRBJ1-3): SAVISQKPSRDICQRGTSLTIQCQVDSQVTMMFWYRQQPGQSLTLIATANQGSEATYESGFVIDKFPISRPNLTFSTLTVSNMSPEDSSIYLCSVEVARFSGNTIYFGEGSWLTVV.

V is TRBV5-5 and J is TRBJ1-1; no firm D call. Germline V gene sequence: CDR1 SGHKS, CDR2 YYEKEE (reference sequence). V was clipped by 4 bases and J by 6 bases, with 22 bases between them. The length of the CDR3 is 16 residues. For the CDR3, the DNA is TGTGCCAGCAGCACGGACCCGGCGCGCGGGGTTTCTGAAGCTTTCTTT. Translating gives CASSTDPARGVSEAFF.

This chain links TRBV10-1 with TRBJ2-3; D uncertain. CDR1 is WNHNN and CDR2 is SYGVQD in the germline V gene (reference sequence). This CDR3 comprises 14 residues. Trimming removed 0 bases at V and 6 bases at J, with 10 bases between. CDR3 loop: CASSESGRSDTQYF. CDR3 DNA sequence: TGCGCCAGCAGTGAGTCCGGGCGGTCGGATACGCAGTATTTT.

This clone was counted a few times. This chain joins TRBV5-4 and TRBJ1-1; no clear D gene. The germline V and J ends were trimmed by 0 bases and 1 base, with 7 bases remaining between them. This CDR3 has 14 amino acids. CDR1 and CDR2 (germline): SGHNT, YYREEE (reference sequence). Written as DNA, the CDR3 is TGTGCCAGCAGCTTGGGGGTAACGAACACTGAAGCTTTCTTT. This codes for CASSLGVTNTEAFF.

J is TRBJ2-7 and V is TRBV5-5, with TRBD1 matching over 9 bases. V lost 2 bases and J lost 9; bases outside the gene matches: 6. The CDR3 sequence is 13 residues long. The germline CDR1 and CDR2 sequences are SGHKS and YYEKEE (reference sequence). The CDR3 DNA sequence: TGTGCCAGCAGCTTAGAACAGGGGGCTGGGCAGTACTTC. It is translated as CASSLEQGAGQYF.

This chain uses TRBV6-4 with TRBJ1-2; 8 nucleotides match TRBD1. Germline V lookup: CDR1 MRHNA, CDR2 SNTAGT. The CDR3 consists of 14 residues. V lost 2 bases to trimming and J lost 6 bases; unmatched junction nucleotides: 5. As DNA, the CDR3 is TGTGCCAGCAGTGACGGGCAGGGGGCGGATGGCTACACCTTC. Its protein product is CASSDGQGADGYTF.

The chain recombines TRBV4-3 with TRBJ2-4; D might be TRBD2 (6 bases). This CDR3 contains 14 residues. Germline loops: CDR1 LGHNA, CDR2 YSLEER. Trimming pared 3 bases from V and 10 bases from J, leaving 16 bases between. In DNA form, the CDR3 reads TGCGCCAGCAGCCAGAGACTAGGGCAGCATATTCAGTACTTC. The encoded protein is CASSQRLGQHIQYF.